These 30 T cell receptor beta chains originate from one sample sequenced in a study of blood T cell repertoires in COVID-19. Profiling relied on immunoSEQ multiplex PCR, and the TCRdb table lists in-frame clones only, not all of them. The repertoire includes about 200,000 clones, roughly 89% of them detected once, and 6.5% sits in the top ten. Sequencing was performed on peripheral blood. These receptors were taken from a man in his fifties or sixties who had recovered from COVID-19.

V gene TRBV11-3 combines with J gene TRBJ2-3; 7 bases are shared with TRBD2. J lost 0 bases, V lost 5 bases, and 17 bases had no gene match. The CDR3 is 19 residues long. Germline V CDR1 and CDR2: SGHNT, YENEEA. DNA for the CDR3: TGTGCCAGCAGCCCCTTGGTTGTGGCTAGCGGAAGGAGCACAGATACGCAGTATTTT. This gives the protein CASSPLVVASGRSTDTQYF. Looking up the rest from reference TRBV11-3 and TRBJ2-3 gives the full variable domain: EAGVVQSPRYKIIEKKQPVAFWCNPISGHNTLYWYLQNLGQGPELLIRYENEEAVDDSQLPKDRFSAERLKGVDSTLKIQPAELGDSAVYLCASSPLVVASGRSTDTQYFGPGTRLTVL.

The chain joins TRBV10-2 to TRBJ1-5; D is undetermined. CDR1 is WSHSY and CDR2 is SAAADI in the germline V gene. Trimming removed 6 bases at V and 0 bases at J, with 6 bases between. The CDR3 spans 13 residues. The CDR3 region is CASSAGSNQPQHF. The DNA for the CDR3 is TGCGCCAGCAGCGCAGGTAGCAATCAGCCCCAGCATTTT.

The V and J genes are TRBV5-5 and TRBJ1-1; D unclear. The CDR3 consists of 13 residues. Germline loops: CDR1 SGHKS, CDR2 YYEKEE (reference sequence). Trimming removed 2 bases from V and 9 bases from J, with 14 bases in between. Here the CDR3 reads CASSLVIGGKAFF. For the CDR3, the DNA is TGTGCCAGCAGCTTAGTAATCGGAGGGAAAGCTTTCTTT.

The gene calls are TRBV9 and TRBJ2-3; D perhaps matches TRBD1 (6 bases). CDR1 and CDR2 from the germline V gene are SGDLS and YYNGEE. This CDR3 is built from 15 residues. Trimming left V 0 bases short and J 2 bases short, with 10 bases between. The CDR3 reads CASSVGGGDTDTQYF. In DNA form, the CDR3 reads TGTGCCAGCAGCGTAGGAGGGGGTGACACAGATACGCAGTATTTT.

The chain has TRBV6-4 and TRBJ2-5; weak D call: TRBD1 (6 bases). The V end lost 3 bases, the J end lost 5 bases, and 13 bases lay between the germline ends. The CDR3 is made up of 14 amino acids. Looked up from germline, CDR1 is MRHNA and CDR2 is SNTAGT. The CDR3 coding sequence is TGTGCCAGCAGTGAGGACAGACCTCCTGAGACCCAGTACTTC. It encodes CASSEDRPPETQYF.

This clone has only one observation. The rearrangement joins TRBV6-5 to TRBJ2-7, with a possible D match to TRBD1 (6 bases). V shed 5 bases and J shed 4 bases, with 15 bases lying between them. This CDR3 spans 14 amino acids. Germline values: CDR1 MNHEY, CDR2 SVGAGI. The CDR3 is CASSPRRTAYEQYF. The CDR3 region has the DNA TGTGCCAGCAGTCCCCGGCGGACAGCTTACGAGCAGTACTTC.

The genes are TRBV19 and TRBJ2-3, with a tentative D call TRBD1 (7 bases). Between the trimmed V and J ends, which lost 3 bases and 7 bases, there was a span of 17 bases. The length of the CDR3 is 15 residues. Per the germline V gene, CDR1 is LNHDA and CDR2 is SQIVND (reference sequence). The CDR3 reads CASSMGQGGVNTQYF. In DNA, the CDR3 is TGTGCCAGTAGTATGGGTCAGGGGGGAGTGAATACGCAGTATTTT. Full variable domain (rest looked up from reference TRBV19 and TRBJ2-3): DGGITQSPKYLFRKEGQNVTLSCEQNLNHDAMYWYRQDPGQGLRLIYYSQIVNDFQKGDIAEGYSVSREKKESFPLTVTSAQKNPTAFYLCASSMGQGGVNTQYFGPGTRLTVL.

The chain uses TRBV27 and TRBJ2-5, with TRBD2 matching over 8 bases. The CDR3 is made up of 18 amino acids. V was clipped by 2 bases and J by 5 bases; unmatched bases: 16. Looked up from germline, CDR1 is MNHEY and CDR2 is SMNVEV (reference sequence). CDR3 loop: CASSLRLGTSLWAETQYF. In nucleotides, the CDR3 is TGTGCCAGCAGTTTAAGGCTGGGGACTAGTCTTTGGGCGGAGACCCAGTACTTC.

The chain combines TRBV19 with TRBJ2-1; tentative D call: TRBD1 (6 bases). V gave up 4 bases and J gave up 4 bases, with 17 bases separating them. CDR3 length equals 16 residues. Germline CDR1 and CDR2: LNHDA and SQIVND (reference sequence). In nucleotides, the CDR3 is TGTGCCAGTAGTACCGGAGGCAGGGGCTTGTACAATGAGCAGTTCTTC. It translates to CASSTGGRGLYNEQFF.

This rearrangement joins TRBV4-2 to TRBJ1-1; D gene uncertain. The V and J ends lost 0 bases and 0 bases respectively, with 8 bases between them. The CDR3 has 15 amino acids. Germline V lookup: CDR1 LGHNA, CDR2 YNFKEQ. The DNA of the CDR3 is TGTGCCAGCAGCCAAGATGGGCTGATGAACACTGAAGCTTTCTTT. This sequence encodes CASSQDGLMNTEAFF.

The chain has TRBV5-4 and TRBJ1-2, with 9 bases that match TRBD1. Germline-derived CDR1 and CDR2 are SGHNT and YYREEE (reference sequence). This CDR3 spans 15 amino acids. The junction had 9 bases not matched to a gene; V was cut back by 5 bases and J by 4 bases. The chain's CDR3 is CASRPGGTGTYGYTF. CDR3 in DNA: TGTGCCAGCAGGCCAGGCGGGACAGGGACCTATGGCTACACCTTC. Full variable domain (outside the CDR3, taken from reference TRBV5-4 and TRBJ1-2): ETGVTQSPTHLIKTRGQQVTLRCSSQSGHNTVSWYQQALGQGPQFIFQYYREEENGRGNFPPRFSGLQFPNYSSELNVNALELDDSALYLCASRPGGTGTYGYTFGSGTRLTVV.

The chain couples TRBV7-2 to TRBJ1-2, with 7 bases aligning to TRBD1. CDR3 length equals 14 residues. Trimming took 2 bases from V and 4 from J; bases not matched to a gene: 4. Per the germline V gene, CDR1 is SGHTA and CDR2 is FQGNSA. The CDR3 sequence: CASSLYGTAYGYTF. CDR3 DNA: TGTGCCAGCAGCTTATACGGGACAGCCTATGGCTACACCTTC.

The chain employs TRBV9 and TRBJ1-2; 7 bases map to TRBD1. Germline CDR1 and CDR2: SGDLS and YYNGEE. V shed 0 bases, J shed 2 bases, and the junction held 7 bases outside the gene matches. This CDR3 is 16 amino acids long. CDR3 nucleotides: TGTGCCAGCAGCGTAGCAATAGGGGGCGCCAACTATGGCTACACCTTC. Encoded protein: CASSVAIGGANYGYTF.

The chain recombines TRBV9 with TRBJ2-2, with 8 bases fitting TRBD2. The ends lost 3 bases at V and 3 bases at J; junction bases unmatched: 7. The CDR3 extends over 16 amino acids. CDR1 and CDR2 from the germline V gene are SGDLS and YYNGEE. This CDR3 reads CASSARGGYDTGELFF. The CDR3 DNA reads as TGTGCCAGCAGCGCCCGGGGGGGCTATGACACCGGGGAGCTGTTTTTT.

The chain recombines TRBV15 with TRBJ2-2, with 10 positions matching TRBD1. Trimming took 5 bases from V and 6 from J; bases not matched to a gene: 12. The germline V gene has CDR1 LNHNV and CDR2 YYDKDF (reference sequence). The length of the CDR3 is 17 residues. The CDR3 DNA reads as TGTGCCACCAGCGGGGGGATCCGGGACAGGGGTCCCGGGGAGCTGTTTTTT. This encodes CATSGGIRDRGPGELFF.

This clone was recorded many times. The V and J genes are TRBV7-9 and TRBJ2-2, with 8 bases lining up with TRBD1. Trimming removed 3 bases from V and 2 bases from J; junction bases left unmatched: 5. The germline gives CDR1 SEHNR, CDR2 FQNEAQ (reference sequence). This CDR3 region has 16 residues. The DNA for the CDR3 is TGTGCCAGCAGCTTTCGCCAGGGGGCAAACACCGGGGAGCTGTTTTTT. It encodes CASSFRQGANTGELFF.

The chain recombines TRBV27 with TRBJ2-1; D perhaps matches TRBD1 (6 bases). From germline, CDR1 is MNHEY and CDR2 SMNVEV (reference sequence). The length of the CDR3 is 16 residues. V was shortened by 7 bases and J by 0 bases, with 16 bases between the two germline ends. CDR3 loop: CASTLRGGSSYNEQFF. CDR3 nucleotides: TGTGCCAGCACCCTCCGAGGGGGAAGCTCCTACAATGAGCAGTTCTTC.

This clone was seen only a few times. The DNA for the CDR3 is TGTGCCAGCAGGTCCCTACAGGGGCCAGCTTTCTTT. Translated: CASRSLQGPAFF. The chain uses TRBV6-5 and TRBJ1-1; 7 bases match TRBD1. V gave up 6 bases and J gave up 10 bases; unmatched junction bases: 8. The CDR3 sequence is 12 residues long. Per germline, CDR1 MNHEY and CDR2 SVGAGI.

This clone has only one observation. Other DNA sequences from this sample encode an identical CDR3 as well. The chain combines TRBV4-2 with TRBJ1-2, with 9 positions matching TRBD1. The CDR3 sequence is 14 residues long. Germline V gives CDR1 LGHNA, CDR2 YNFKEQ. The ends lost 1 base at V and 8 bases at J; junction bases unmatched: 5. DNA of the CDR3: TGTGCCAGCAGCCAAGCAGGACAGGGGAAGGGCTACACCTTC. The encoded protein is CASSQAGQGKGYTF.

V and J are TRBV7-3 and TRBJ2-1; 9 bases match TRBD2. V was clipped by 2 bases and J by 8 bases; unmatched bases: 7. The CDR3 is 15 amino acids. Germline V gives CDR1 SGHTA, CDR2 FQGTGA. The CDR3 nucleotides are TGTGCCAGCAGCTTACTTGCGGGGGGGCCCCATGAGCAGTTCTTC. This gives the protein CASSLLAGGPHEQFF.

In DNA form, the CDR3 reads TGTGCCAGCTCCCCCGACAGGAATTCAAACACCATATATTTT. Its protein is CASSPDRNSNTIYF. This chain connects TRBV18 to TRBJ1-3; D is perhaps TRBD1 (6 bases). Deletions cut 6 bases from V and 6 bases from J, with 15 bases between. The CDR3 covers 14 residues. The germline V gene has CDR1 KGHSH and CDR2 LQKENI.

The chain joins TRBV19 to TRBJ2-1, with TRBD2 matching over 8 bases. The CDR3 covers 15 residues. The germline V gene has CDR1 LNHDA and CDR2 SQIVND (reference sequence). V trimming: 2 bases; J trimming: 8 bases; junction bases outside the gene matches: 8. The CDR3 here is CASSIMRTSLDEQFF. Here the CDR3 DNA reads TGTGCCAGTAGTATAATGCGGACTAGCTTGGATGAGCAGTTCTTC.

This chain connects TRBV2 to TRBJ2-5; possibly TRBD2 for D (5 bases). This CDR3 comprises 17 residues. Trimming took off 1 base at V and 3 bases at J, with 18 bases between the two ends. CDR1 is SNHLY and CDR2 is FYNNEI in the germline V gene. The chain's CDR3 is CASSEEKGLAAEETQYF. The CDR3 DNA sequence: TGTGCCAGCAGTGAAGAAAAAGGCCTAGCAGCCGAAGAGACCCAGTACTTC.

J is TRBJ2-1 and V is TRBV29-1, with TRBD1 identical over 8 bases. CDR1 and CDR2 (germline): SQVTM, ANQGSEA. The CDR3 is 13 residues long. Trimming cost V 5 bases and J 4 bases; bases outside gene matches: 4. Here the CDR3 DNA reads TGCAGCGTTTGGGGACAGGCATACAATGAGCAGTTCTTC. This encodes CSVWGQAYNEQFF.

The chain's CDR3 is CASSQREIGYTF. The CDR3 region has the DNA TGTGCCAGCAGCCAGAGGGAGATCGGCTACACCTTC. The V call is TRBV4-2, the J call TRBJ1-2; D remains unclear. In germline, CDR1 is LGHNA, CDR2 YNFKEQ. The CDR3 runs 12 residues. Trimming shortened V by 3 bases and J by 8 bases, and 10 bases separated the two germline ends.

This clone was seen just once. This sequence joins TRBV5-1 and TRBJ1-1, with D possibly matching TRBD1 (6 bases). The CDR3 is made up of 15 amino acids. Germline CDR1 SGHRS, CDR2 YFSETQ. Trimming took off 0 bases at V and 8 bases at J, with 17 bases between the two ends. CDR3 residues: CASSLEAGAVSEAFF. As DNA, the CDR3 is TGCGCCAGCAGCTTGGAGGCGGGGGCCGTGAGCGAAGCTTTCTTT.

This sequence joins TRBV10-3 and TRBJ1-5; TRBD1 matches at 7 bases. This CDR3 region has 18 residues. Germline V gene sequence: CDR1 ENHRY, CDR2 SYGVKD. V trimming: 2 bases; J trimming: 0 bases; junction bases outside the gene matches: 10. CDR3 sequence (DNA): TGTGCCATCAGTGAGGCCGGCATGGGGACAGCTAGCAATCAGCCCCAGCATTTT. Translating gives CAISEAGMGTASNQPQHF.

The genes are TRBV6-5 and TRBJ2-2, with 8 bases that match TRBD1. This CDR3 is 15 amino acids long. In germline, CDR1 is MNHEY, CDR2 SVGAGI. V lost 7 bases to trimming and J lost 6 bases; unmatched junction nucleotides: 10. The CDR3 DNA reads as TGTGCCAGCAATAGAGACAGGGGTGGTGCCGGGGAGCTGTTTTTT. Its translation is CASNRDRGGAGELFF.

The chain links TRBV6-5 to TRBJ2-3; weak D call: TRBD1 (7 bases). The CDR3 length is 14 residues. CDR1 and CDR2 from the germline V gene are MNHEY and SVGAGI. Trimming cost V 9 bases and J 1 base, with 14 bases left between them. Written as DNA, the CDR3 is TGTGCCAGTGTGGAGGGGGCCGGCACAGATACGCAGTATTTT. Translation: CASVEGAGTDTQYF.

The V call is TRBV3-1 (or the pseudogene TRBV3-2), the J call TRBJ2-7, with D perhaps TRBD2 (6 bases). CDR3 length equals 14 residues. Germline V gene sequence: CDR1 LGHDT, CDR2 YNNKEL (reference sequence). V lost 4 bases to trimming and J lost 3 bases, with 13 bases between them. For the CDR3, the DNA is TGTGCCAGCAGCCGGGAGGCAGAAATCTACGAGCAGTACTTC. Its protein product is CASSREAEIYEQYF.